These T cell receptor beta chains were read from a single sample in a study of shared clonotypes between healthy human individuals. The table came from immunoSEQ multiplex PCR; TCRdb's copy has only in-frame clones and leaves some out. The table lists about 2 million clones, just under 95% of them singletons, with more than 0.9% in the top ten. Sequencing was performed on naive CD8+ T cells sorted from blood. Every receptor here comes from a man aged 18 to 35 in good health. The CDR3 runs from the conserved cysteine through the conserved F or W. The order of the fields is clone size, D gene, J gene, V gene, CDR3 protein, CDR3 DNA. The D gene is left open where the match is weak. Only some rows state a clone size, as once, few, many or a class for expanded clones.

size: .; D: TRBD1; J: TRBJ1-2; V: TRBV27; CDR3: CASSLGQGYYGYTF; DNA: TGTGCCAGCAGTTTGGGACAGGGTTACTATGGCTACACCTTC
size: .; D: TRBD2; J: TRBJ2-7; V: TRBV27; CDR3: CASSPGGAYEQYF; DNA: TGTGCCAGCAGCCCGGGGGGGGCCTACGAGCAGTACTTC
size: .; D: TRBD1; J: TRBJ1-2; V: TRBV7-9; CDR3: CASSPWTGSYGYTF; DNA: TGTGCCAGCAGCCCGTGGACAGGGAGCTATGGCTACACCTTC
size: .; D: .; J: TRBJ2-1; V: TRBV6-6; CDR3: CASSYAGTHGFF; DNA: TGTGCCAGCAGTTACGCTGGCACCCACGGGTTCTTC
size: .; D: .; J: TRBJ2-3; V: TRBV6-1; CDR3: CASSDLLDTQYF; DNA: TGTGCCAGCAGTGATTTATTAGATACGCAGTATTTT
size: .; D: .; J: TRBJ2-7; V: TRBV14; CDR3: CASSQQGRYEQYF; DNA: TGTGCCAGCAGCCAACAAGGGAGATACGAGCAGTACTTC
size: .; D: TRBD1; J: TRBJ1-2; V: TRBV5-6; CDR3: CASSLTGAYGYTF; DNA: TGTGCCAGCAGCCTAACAGGGGCTTATGGCTACACCTTC
size: once; D: TRBD1; J: TRBJ1-2; V: TRBV7-6; CDR3: CASSTEAGGYGYTF; DNA: TGTGCCAGCAGCACCGAGGCAGGGGGTTACGGCTACACCTTC
size: .; D: .; J: TRBJ2-1; V: TRBV4-2; CDR3: CASSLEGRGSYNEQFF; DNA: TGTGCCAGCAGCCTTGAAGGGAGAGGGTCCTACAATGAGCAGTTCTTC
size: .; D: .; J: TRBJ2-5; V: TRBV29-1; CDR3: CSVEGVWLAQTQYF; DNA: TGCAGCGTTGAGGGGGTTTGGCTAGCCCAGACCCAGTACTTC
size: .; D: .; J: TRBJ1-2; V: TRBV30; CDR3: CAWRPGQLYGYTF; DNA: TGTGCCTGGAGGCCCGGGCAGCTCTATGGCTACACCTTC
size: .; D: TRBD2; J: TRBJ2-7; V: TRBV5-1; CDR3: CASSWTTSGRSQEQYF; DNA: TGCGCCAGCAGCTGGACTACTAGCGGGAGGTCCCAGGAGCAGTACTTC
size: once; D: .; J: TRBJ2-7; V: TRBV28; CDR3: CASSPEGPEQYF; DNA: TGTGCCAGCAGTCCAGAGGGCCCCGAGCAGTACTTC
size: .; D: .; J: TRBJ2-7; V: TRBV14; CDR3: CASSPRDYEQYF; DNA: TGTGCCAGCAGCCCCCGGGACTACGAGCAGTACTTC
size: .; D: TRBD2; J: TRBJ2-5; V: TRBV30; CDR3: CAFGLAGQETQYF; DNA: TGTGCCTTTGGACTAGCGGGCCAAGAGACCCAGTACTTC
size: once; D: .; J: TRBJ1-1; V: TRBV7-6; CDR3: CASSLGAMEAMNTEAFF; DNA: TGTGCCAGCAGCTTAGGAGCAATGGAAGCTATGAACACTGAAGCTTTCTTT
size: .; D: .; J: TRBJ2-5; V: TRBV6-5; CDR3: CASSYSGEETQYF; DNA: TGTGCCAGCAGTTATTCAGGGGAAGAGACCCAGTACTTC
size: few; D: .; J: TRBJ1-6; V: TRBV11-2; CDR3: CASSLGVRRDSPLHF; DNA: TGTGCCAGCAGCTTAGGGGTGCGCCGTGATTCACCCCTCCACTTT
size: .; D: .; J: TRBJ1-6; V: TRBV19; CDR3: CGLFDRPYNSPLHF; DNA: TGTGGCCTTTTCGACAGGCCTTATAATTCACCCCTCCACTTT
size: .; D: TRBD2; J: TRBJ2-7; V: TRBV6-6; CDR3: CASSYGGEGNFWQYF; DNA: TGTGCCAGCAGTTACGGGGGGGAGGGTAACTTCTGGCAGTACTTC
size: .; D: .; J: TRBJ2-7; V: TRBV10-3; CDR3: CAIGGGPAEQYF; DNA: TGTGCCATCGGAGGGGGCCCGGCGGAACAGTACTTC
size: once; D: .; J: TRBJ2-5; V: TRBV7-6; CDR3: CASSFSVSGGFETQYF; DNA: TGTGCCAGCAGCTTCTCGGTCAGCGGCGGTTTTGAGACCCAGTACTTC
size: .; D: .; J: TRBJ1-6; V: TRBV4-1; CDR3: CASSQVLSGQGYSPLHF; DNA: TGCGCCAGCAGCCAAGTTCTTTCGGGGCAGGGGTATTCACCCCTCCACTTT
size: .; D: .; J: TRBJ2-1; V: TRBV7-6; CDR3: CASSSIVSNEQFF; DNA: TGTGCCAGCAGCTCGATTGTATCGAATGAGCAGTTCTTC
size: .; D: TRBD2; J: TRBJ2-3; V: TRBV4-2; CDR3: CASSPGLAGGLNADTQYF; DNA: TGTGCCAGCAGCCCGGGATTGGCGGGGGGGCTTAACGCAGATACGCAGTATTTT